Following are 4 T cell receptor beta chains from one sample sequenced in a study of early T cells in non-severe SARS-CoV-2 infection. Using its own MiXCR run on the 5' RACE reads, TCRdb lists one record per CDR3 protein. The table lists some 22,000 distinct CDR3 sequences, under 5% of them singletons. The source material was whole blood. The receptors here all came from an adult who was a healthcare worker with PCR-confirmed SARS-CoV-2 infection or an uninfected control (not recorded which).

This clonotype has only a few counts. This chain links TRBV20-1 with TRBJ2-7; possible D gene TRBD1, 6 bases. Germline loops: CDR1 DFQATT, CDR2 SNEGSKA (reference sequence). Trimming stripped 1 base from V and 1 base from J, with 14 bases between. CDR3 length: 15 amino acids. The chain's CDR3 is CSARAWTVLSYEQYF. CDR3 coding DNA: TGCAGTGCTAGAGCCTGGACAGTATTATCCTACGAGCAGTACTTC.

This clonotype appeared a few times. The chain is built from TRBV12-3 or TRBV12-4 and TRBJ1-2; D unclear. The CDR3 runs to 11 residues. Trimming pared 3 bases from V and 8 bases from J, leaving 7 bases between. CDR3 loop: CASSFGLGYTF. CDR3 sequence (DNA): TGTGCCAGCAGTTTCGGACTGGGCTACACCTTC.

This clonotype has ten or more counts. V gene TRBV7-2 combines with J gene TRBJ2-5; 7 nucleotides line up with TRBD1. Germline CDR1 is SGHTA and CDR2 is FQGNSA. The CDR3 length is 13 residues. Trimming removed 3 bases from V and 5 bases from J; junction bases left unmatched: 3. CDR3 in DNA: TGTGCCAGCAGCTTCGGACAGGTCGAGACCCAGTACTTC. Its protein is CASSFGQVETQYF.

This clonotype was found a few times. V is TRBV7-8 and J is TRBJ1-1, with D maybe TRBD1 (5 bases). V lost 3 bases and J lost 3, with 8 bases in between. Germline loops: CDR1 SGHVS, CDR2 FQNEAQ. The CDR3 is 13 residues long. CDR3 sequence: CASSLGTYTEAFF. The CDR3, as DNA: TGTGCCAGCAGCTTGGGGACCTACACTGAAGCTTTCTTT.